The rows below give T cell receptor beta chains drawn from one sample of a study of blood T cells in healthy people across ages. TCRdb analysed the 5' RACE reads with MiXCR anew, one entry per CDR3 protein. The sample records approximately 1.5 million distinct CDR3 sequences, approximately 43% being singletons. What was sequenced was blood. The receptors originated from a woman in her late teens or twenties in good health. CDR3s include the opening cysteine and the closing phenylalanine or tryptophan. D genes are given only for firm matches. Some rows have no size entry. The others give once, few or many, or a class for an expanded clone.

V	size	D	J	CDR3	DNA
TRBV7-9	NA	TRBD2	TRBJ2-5	CASSNILGLAGPTNEQYF	TGTGCCAGCAGCAATATCCTGGGACTAGCGGGTCCGACCAATGAGCAGTACTTC
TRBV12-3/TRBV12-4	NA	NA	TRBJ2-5	CASRPLRQETQYF	TGTGCCAGCAGGCCATTGAGGCAAGAGACCCAGTACTTC
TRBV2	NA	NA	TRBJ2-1	CASTLQGMRLINEQFF	TGTGCCAGCACACTACAGGGAATGCGTTTAATCAATGAGCAGTTCTTC
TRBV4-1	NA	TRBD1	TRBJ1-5	CARSQGGGWGQPQHF	TGCGCCCGCAGCCAAGGAGGGGGCTGGGGACAGCCCCAGCATTTT
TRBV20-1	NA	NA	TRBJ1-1	CSARDYDTGTEAFF	TGCAGTGCTAGAGATTACGACACAGGGACTGAAGCTTTCTTT
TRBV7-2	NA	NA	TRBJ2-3	CASSEVGFTDTQYF	TGTGCCAGCAGCGAAGTGGGTTTCACAGATACGCAGTATTTT
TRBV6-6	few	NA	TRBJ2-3	CASTPGRSRDTQYF	TGTGCCAGCACCCCCGGCAGAAGTAGAGATACGCAGTATTTT
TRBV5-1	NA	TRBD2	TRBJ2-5	CASSFGLAGTETQYF	TGCGCCAGCAGCTTTGGACTAGCGGGGACAGAGACCCAGTACTTC
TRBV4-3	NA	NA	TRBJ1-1	CASNFRGSPEAFF	TGCGCCAGCAATTTCCGGGGAAGTCCTGAAGCTTTCTTT
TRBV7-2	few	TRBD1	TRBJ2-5	CASSSGQVETQYF	TGTGCCAGCAGCTCCGGACAGGTTGAGACCCAGTACTTC
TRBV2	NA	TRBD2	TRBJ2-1	CASSGTSGRSYNEQFF	TGTGCCAGCAGTGGGACTAGCGGGAGATCCTACAATGAGCAGTTCTTC
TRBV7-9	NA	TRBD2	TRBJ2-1	CASSLATSGSSYNEQFF	TGTGCCAGCAGCTTAGCCACTAGCGGGAGCTCCTACAATGAGCAGTTCTTC
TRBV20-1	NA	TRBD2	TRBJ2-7	CSARDPTSGKSSYEQYF	TGCAGTGCTAGGGATCCCACTAGCGGCAAGAGCTCCTACGAGCAGTACTTC
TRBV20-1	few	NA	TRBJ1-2	CSAREVGYGYTF	TGCAGTGCTAGAGAAGTCGGCTATGGCTACACCTTC
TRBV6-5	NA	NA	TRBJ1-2	CASSYWGLDYGYTF	TGTGCCAGCAGTTACTGGGGGCTGGACTATGGCTACACCTTC
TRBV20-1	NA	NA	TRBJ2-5	CSAPSGGGIDETQYF	TGCAGTGCACCGTCCGGCGGAGGGATTGATGAGACCCAGTACTTC
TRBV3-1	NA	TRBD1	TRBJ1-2	CASSPGQTYGYTF	TGTGCCAGCAGCCCGGGACAGACCTATGGCTACACCTTC
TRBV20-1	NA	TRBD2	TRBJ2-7	CSARRRLAVTYEQYF	TGCAGTGCTAGGCGGAGACTAGCGGTAACCTACGAGCAGTACTTC
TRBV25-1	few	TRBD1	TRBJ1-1	CASSGGDRNTEAFF	TGTGCCAGCAGTGGGGGGGACAGGAACACTGAAGCTTTCTTT
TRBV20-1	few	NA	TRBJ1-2	CSARDPGQGLYGYTF	TGCAGTGCTAGAGATCCCGGGCAGGGACTTTATGGCTACACCTTC
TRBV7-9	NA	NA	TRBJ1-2	CASSFVDNYGYTF	TGTGCCAGCAGCTTCGTCGACAACTATGGCTACACCTTC
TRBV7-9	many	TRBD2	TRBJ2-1	CASSYSSGSHNEQFF	TGTGCCAGCAGCTACTCTAGCGGGAGCCACAATGAGCAGTTCTTC
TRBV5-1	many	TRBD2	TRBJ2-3	CASSLDLAASTDTQYF	TGCGCCAGCAGCTTGGATCTAGCGGCTAGCACAGATACGCAGTATTTT
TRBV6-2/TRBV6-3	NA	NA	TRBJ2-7	CASSRANYEQYF	TGTGCCAGCAGCCGGGCAAACTACGAGCAGTACTTC
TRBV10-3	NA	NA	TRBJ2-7	CAIRDPAGQTYEQYF	TGTGCCATCAGGGACCCAGCGGGCCAAACCTACGAGCAGTACTTC
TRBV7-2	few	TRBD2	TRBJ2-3	CASSYNPAGTDTQYF	TGTGCCAGCAGCTATAATCCAGCGGGAACAGATACGCAGTATTTT
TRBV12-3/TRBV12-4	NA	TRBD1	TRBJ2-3	CASLQRTGGLTDTQYF	TGTGCCAGCCTACAAAGGACAGGGGGATTAACAGATACGCAGTATTTT
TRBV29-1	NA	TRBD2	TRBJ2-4	CSVDGERAGENIQYF	TGCAGCGTTGACGGAGAACGAGCGGGGGAAAACATTCAGTACTTC
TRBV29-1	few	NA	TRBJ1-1	CSVEVRTGNTEAFF	TGCAGCGTTGAAGTCCGAACTGGGAACACTGAAGCTTTCTTT
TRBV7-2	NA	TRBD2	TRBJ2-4	CASSSGGGAVLVAKNIQYF	TGTGCCAGCAGCTCCGGGGGGGGCGCGGTTCTCGTAGCCAAAAACATTCAGTACTTC
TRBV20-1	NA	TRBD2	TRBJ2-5	CSATTSGRGFRYNEQYF	TGCAGTGCCACGACTAGTGGGAGGGGCTTCAGGTACAATGAGCAGTACTTC